This T cell receptor beta chain was recorded in a study of blood T cell repertoires in COVID-19 (TCRdb year 2020). For the wider study: The collaborator samples originated in the United States, Italy and Spain and spanned the acute and convalescent phases of COVID-19. Subjects who had been exposed to COVID-19, were actively infected with it, or had recovered from it provided the deeply sampled blood TCRbeta repertoires that made up the dataset. The samples were drawn from two sources: the first 160 participants of the ongoing ImmuneRACE study, and 1,000 to 1,500 subjects contributed by 6 global collaborators. The repertoires were made available in a free public database intended to serve as a resource for research on the immune response to SARS-CoV-2. The prospective study material was composed of cDNA or gDNA derived from T cells, B-cell-depleted T cells, or PBMCs. Where available, HLA class I and class II types were obtained from metadata supplied by the sample provider rather than from assay-based typing. A de-identified subject ID, COVID-19 status, age in years and sex were almost always included in the sample metadata. What the study reported, not specific to this receptor: Clinical and demographic metadata were provided uncurated, with the amount varying by source and participant.

Each collaborating institution followed its own protocols to collect whole blood in K2EDTA tubes. Collaborator samples were shipped for TCRbeta analysis as frozen whole blood, isolated PBMCs, or DNA extracted from either sample type. Reading the germline V gene (reference sequence) gives CDR1 SEHNR and CDR2 FQNEAQ. The CDR3, from cysteine to phenylalanine, totals 17 residues. Only the CDR3 DNA is retained, 51 bases long and in frame from the first base. V is reduced by 1 base and J by 0 bases, leaving a spacing of 12 bases between them. About this clone: The specificity of this receptor is unknown. The input lacks base qualities; no much larger clone sits a single base away.

TCRbeta CDR3 regions were amplified from genomic DNA using the immunoSEQ Assay, a bias-controlled multiplex PCR. Processing in the source paper ran as follows. Nucleated cell counts per sample were estimated from amplification of reference gene primers within the assay. Sequence reads were collapsed and filtered to measure the absolute abundance of every unique TCRbeta CDR3 rearrangement. For each sample, productive Simpson clonality was calculated as the square root of Simpson's diversity index across productive rearrangements. In its TCRdb copy, this immuneACCESS table keeps in-frame sequences only and misses some clones. Where compared with another copy, unresolved V genes explain less than half of these, and the others have no known cause. V and J calls plus clone size are reproduced from that table; the DNA served to infer D and trimming. This sample is represented by some 120,000 clones; about 89% of them were singletons. The ten largest clonotypes hold over 3.5% of the sample.

The sequence joins TRBV7-9 to TRBJ2-2, and possibly TRBD2, on 5 matching bases. The TCR sequence derives from a woman aged 55-69 years with acute or convalescent COVID-19. The sequenced sample consisted of peripheral blood. The encoded CDR3 is CASSLVGGTANTGELFF. The DNA reads as follows: TGTGCCAGCAGCTTAGTCGGAGGAACGGCGAACACCGGGGAGCTGTTTTTT. Extended through the reference TRBV7-9 and TRBJ2-2 proteins, this CDR3 yields the full variable domain: DTGVSQNPRHKITKRGQNVTFRCDPISEHNRLYWYRQTLGQGPEFLTYFQNEAQLEKSRLLSDRFSAERPKGSFSTLEIQRTEQGDSAMYLCASSLVGGTANTGELFFGEGSRLTVL.